This T cell receptor (beta chain) came from a study of shared clonotypes between healthy human individuals. Study context: Three plates were used per donor for CD4 naive, three for CD4 memory, two for CD8 naive and one for CD8 memory.

As defined, naive CD8 cells were CD45RO-negative and positively selected for CCR7, with terminally differentiated effector memory CD45RA+ cells excluded. Donors included only healthy HIV-negative adults lacking recent acute infections or vaccinations. TCRdb's copy holds only in-frame clones and misses some; the assay was immunoSEQ multiplex PCR. In the table there are around 1,900,000 clones, 80% to 95% of which are singletons. The CDR3 loop spans 17 amino acids. Germline V lookup: CDR1 MGHRA, CDR2 YSYEKL. The V gene end was trimmed by 3 bases and the J gene end by 4 bases; junction bases not matched to a gene: 5. Study-wide results and limits: Sampling covered blood only; tissue repertoires likely differ. Owing to a small donor count, the genetic and exposure-history diversity represented was limited.

Concerning this clone: The antigen is undetermined.

The source material was naive CD8+ T cells from PBMCs. The rearrangement joins TRBV4-1 to TRBJ2-1; TRBD2 matches 14 bases. The clonotype was recovered from a man aged 18 to 35 in good health. Some clones in this sample may be carry-over from other donors' samples. CDR3 coding DNA: TGCGCCAGCAGCCAGGCCGGGACTAGCGGGGGATACAATGAGCAGTTCTTC. This codes for CASSQAGTSGGYNEQFF.